This T cell receptor beta chain comes out of a study of glioma-infiltrating T cells after dendritic cell vaccination. Overall study context: Between the early 2000s and the early 2010s, patients got autologous tumor lysate-pulsed dendritic cell vaccines.

PBMC sampling occurred before vaccination, two weeks after the third dose, and at progression. The data were produced by immunoSEQ multiplex PCR, yet TCRdb's version contains in-frame clones alone and is incomplete. The sample lists roughly 83,000 clones; about nine tenths were seen once. V was cut by 4 bases and J by 7 bases, with 11 bases left in between. CDR1 and CDR2 (germline): SGHRS, YFSETQ. The CDR3 contains 13 residues. This clone occurred a few times. The receptor was isolated from a human donor with glioblastoma. The specimen was blood, collected before dendritic cell vaccination. The chain combines TRBV5-1 with TRBJ2-2; tentatively, D is TRBD1 (6 bases). CDR3 region: CASSSRGGGELFF. The CDR3 DNA follows: TGCGCCAGCAGCAGCAGGGGTGGCGGGGAGCTGTTTTTT.